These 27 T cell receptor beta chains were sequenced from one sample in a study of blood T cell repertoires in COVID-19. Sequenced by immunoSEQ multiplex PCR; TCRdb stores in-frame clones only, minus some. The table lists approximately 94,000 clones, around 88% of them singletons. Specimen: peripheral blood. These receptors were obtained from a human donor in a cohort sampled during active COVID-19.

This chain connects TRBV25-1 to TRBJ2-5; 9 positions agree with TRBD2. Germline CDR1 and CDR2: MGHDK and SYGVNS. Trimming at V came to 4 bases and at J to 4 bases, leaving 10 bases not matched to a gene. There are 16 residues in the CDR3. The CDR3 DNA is TGTGCCAGCAGTGCCGGCGGGAGGGTCGGGGTAGAGACCCAGTACTTC. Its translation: CASSAGGRVGVETQYF. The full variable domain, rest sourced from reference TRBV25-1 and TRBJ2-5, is EADIYQTPRYLVIGTGKKITLECSQTMGHDKMYWYQQDPGMELHLIHYSYGVNSTEKGDLSSESTVSRIRTEHFPLTLESARPSHTSQYLCASSAGGRVGVETQYFGPGTRLLVL.

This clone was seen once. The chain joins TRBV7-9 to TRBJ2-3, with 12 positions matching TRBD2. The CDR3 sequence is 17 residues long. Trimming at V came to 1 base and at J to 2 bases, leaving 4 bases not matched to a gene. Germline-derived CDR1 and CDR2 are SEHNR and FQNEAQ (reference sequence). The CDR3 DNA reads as TGTGCCAGCAGCTTAGGGGGACTAGCGGGTCCCACAGATACGCAGTATTTT. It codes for CASSLGGLAGPTDTQYF.

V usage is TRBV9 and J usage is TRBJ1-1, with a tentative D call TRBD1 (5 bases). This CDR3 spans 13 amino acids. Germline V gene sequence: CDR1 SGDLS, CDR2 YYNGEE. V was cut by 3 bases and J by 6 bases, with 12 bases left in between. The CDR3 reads CASSEGPRPEAFF. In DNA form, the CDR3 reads TGTGCCAGCAGCGAGGGGCCCCGGCCTGAAGCTTTCTTT. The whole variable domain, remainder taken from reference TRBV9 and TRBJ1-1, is DSGVTQTPKHLITATGQRVTLRCSPRSGDLSVYWYQQSLDQGLQFLIQYYNGEERAKGNILERFSAQQFPDLHSELNLSSLELGDSALYFCASSEGPRPEAFFGQGTRLTVV.

CDR3 sequence reads: CASSISHRREGRKYNEQFF. The CDR3 DNA reads TGTGCCAGTAGTATAAGTCATCGGCGGGAGGGCCGGAAATACAATGAGCAGTTCTTC. The V and J genes are TRBV19 and TRBJ2-1; 9 positions match TRBD2. CDR1 and CDR2 (germline): LNHDA, SQIVND (reference sequence). The J segment lost 4 bases and the V segment lost 2 bases, leaving 15 bases of the junction unmatched. The CDR3 length is 19 residues.

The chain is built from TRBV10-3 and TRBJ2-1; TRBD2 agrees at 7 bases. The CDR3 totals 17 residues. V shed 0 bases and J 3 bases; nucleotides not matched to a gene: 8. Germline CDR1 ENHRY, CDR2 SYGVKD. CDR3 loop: CAISESDGTNVYNEQFF. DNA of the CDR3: TGTGCCATCAGTGAGTCGGATGGGACTAATGTCTACAATGAGCAGTTCTTC.

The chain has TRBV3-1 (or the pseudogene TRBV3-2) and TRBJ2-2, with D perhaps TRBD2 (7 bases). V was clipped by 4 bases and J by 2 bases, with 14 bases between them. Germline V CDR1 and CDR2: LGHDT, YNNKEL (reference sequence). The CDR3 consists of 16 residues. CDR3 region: CASSPLGGDNTGELFF. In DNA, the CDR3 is TGTGCCAGCAGCCCCCTAGGGGGGGATAACACCGGGGAGCTGTTTTTT.

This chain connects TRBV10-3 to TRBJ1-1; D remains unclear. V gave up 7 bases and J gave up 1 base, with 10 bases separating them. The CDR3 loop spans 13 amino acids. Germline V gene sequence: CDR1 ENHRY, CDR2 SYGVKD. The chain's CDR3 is CAIITETNTEAFF. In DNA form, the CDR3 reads TGTGCCATCATAACAGAGACGAACACTGAAGCTTTCTTT.

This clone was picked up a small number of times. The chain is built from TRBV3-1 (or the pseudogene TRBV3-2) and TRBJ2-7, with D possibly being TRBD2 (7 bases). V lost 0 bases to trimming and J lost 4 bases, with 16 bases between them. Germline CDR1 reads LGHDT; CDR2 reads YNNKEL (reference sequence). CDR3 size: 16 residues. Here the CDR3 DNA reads TGTGCCAGCAGCCAAGAAAAGGGGGGGTTGGATTACGAGCAGTACTTC. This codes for CASSQEKGGLDYEQYF.

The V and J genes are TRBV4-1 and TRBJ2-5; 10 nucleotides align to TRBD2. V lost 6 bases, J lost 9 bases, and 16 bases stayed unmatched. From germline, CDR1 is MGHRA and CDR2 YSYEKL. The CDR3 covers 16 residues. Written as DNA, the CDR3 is TGCGCCAGCAGACACCTAGCGGGAGAGCCTCGGGGGGCCCAGTACTTC. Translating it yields CASRHLAGEPRGAQYF.

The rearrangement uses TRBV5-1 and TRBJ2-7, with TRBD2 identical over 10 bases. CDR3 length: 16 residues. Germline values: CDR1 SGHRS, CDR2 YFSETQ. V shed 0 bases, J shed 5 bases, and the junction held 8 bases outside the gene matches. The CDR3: CASSLGLAGAIHEQYF. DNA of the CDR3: TGCGCCAGCAGCTTGGGTCTAGCGGGAGCCATCCACGAGCAGTACTTC.

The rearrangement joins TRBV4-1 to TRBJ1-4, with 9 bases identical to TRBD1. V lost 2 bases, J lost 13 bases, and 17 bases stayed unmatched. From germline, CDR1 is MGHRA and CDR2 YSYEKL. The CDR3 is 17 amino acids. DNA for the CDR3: TGCGCCAGCAGCCAACTTTTAGGGTCGACAGGGGGGGATGGACTGTTTTTT. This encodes CASSQLLGSTGGDGLFF.

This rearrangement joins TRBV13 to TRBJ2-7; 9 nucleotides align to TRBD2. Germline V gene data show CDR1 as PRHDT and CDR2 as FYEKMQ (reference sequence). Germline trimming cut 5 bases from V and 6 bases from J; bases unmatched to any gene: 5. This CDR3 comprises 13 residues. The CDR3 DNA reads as TGTGCCAGCAGCCCGGGGACTAGCCCCGAGCAGTACTTC. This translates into CASSPGTSPEQYF.

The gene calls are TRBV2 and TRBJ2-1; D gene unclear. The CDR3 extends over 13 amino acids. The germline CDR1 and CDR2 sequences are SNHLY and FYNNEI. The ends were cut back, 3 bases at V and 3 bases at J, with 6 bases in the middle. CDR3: CASSEADYNEQFF. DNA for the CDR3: TGTGCCAGCAGTGAGGCCGACTACAATGAGCAGTTCTTC.

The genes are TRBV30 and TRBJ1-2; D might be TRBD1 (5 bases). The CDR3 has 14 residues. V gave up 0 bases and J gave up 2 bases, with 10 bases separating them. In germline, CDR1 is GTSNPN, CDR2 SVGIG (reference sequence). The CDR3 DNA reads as TGTGCCTGGAGTGTAGGGGAGGGGAACTATGGCTACACCTTC. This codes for CAWSVGEGNYGYTF.

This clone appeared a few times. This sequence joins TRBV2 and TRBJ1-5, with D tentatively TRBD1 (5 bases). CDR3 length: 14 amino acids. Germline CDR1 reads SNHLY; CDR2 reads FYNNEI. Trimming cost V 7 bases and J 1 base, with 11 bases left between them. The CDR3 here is CASNQGGSNQPQHF. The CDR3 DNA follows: TGTGCCAGCAATCAGGGAGGGAGCAATCAGCCCCAGCATTTT.

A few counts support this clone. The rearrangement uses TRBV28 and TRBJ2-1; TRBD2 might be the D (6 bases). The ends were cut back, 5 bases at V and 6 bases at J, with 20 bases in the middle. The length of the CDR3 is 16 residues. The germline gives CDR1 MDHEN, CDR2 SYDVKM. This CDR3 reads CASSPQPGVASNEQFF. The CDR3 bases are TGTGCCAGCAGTCCCCAACCGGGGGTAGCCTCCAATGAGCAGTTCTTC.

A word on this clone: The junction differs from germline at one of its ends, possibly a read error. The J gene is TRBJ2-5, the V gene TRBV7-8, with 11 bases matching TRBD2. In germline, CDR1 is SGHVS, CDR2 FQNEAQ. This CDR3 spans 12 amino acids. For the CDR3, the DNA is TGTGCCAGCAGCTCGTTAGGGACTAGCGGAGACTTC. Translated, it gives CASSSLGTSGDF.

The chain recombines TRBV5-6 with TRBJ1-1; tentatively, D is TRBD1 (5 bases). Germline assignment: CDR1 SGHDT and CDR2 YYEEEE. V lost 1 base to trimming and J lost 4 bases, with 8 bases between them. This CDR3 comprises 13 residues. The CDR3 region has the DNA TGTGCCAGCAGCTTGAGGGGTAGCACTGAAGCTTTCTTT. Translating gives CASSLRGSTEAFF.

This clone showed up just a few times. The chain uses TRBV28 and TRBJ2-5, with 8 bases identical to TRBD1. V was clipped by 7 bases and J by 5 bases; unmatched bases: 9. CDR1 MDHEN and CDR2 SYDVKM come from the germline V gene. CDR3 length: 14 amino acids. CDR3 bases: TGTGCCAGCACCTGGATAGGACAGGGCGAGACCCAGTACTTC. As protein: CASTWIGQGETQYF.

This CDR3 is CASSQDADRSSYEQYF. The CDR3 DNA sequence: TGTGCCAGCAGCCAAGATGCGGACAGGAGCTCCTACGAGCAGTACTTC. The chain has TRBV3-1 (or the pseudogene TRBV3-2) and TRBJ2-7, with 7 bases lining up with TRBD1. V was clipped by 0 bases and J by 0 bases; unmatched bases: 5. The CDR3 spans 16 residues. Germline-derived CDR1 and CDR2 are LGHDT and YNNKEL (reference sequence).

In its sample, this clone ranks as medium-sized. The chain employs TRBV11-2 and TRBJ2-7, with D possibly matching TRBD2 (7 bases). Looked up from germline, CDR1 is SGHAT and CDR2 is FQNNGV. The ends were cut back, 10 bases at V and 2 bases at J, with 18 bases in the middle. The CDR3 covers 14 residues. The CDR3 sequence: CAIRYGGHTYEQYF. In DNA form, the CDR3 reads TGTGCCATACGGTACGGGGGGCATACCTACGAGCAGTACTTC.

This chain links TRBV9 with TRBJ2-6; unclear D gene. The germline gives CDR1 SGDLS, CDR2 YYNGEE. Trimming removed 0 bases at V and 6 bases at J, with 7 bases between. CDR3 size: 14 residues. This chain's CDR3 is CASSVGPEANVLTF. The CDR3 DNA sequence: TGTGCCAGCAGCGTAGGGCCAGAGGCCAACGTCCTGACTTTC.

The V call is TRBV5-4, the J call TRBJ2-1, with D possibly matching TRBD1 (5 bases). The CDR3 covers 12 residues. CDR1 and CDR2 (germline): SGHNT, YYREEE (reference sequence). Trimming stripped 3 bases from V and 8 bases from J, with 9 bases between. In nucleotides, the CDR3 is TGTGCCAGCAGCTCAGGGTACGATGAGCAGTTCTTC. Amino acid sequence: CASSSGYDEQFF.

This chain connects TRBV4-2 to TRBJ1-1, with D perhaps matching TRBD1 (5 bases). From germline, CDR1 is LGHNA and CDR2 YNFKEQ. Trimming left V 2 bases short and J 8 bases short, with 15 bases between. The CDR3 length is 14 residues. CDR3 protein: CASSQFVQGGEAFF. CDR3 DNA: TGTGCCAGCAGCCAATTTGTCCAGGGTGGAGAAGCTTTCTTT.

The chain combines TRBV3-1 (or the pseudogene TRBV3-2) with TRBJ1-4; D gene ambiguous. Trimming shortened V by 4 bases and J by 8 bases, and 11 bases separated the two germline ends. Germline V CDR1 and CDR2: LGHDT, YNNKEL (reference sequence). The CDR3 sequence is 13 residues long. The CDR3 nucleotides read TGTGCCAGCAGCCGATTCCAACAAGAAAAACTGTTTTTT. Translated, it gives CASSRFQQEKLFF.

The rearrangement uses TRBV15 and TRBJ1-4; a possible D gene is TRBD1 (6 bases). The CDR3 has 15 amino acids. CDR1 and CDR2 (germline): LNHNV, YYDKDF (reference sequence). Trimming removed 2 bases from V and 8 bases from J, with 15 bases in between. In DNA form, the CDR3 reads TGTGCCACCAGCAGATCGCGAGGGGGGGGCGAAAAACTGTTTTTT. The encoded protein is CATSRSRGGGEKLFF.

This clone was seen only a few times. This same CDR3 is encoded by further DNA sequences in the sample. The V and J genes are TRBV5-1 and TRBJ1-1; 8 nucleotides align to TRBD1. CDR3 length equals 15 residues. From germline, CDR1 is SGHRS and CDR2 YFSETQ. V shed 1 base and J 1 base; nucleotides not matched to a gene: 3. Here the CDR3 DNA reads TGCGCCAGCAGCTTGACTGGGACAGGGAACACTGAAGCTTTCTTT. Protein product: CASSLTGTGNTEAFF.